The 15 T cell receptor beta chains reported below all come from one sample, sequenced in a study of CD8+ T cells in alopecia areata. Extracted RNA was reverse transcribed into cDNA, the sequencing template. Sequencing used immunoSEQ multiplex PCR; TCRdb keeps in-frame clones, though not all of them. The sample yields about 110,000 clones, without any singletons. Sequencing was performed on lesional skin. These receptor sequences come from a C3H/HeJ mouse with alopecia areata. MHC haplotype of the mouse line: H2-k.

This clone was picked up a small number of times. Any gene name here is a mouse gene name. From the germline J gene comes the end of the CDR3, since the read stops 4 residues before it. The rearrangement joins TRBV13-3 to TRBJ2-3; tentative D call: TRBD1 (6 bases). V lost 5 bases and J lost 1, with 11 bases in between. CDR3 length: 14 amino acids. CDR1 NNHDY and CDR2 SYVADS come from the germline V gene. Partial CDR3 DNA: TGTGCCAGCAGGAGGGGGACGGGTGCAGAA. Its translation: CASRRGTGAE. The complete CDR3 reads CASRRGTGAETLYF.

This clone occurred many times. The gene names given are mouse names. CDR3 bases read: TGTGCCAGCAGTGAGAGGGACAGATGGGATGCT. Encoded protein: CASSERDRWDA. The whole CDR3 reads CASSERDRWDAEQFF. The chain combines TRBV13-3 with TRBJ2-1; 7 nucleotides match TRBD1. The read terminates 4 residues ahead of where the CDR3 ends, so the germline J gene completes it. Trimming removed 2 bases from V and 5 bases from J; junction bases left unmatched: 7. Looked up from germline, CDR1 is NNHDY and CDR2 is SYVADS. The CDR3 is 15 amino acids.

Concerning this clone itself: Gene and germline names: mouse. The read is 4 residues too short to cover the CDR3 end, so that end is filled in from the germline J gene. The identical CDR3 is also encoded by other nucleotide sequences in the sample. The V call is TRBV1, the J call TRBJ2-7; 10 bases match TRBD2. This CDR3 is built from 15 residues. The germline V gene encodes CDR1 NSQYPW and CDR2 LRSPGD (reference sequence). The sequenced CDR3 bases are TGCACCTGCAGTGCAAGGACTGGGGGAACTTAT. The encoded protein is CTCSARTGGTY. The whole CDR3 sequence reads CTCSARTGGTYEQYF.

Turning to this clone: Mouse gene names apply. Coverage ceases 4 residues before the CDR3 finishes, and the germline J gene fills in the end. V is TRBV13-1 and J is TRBJ2-5, with no clear D. V was trimmed by 0 bases and J by 3 bases, leaving 8 bases between them. From germline, CDR1 is NSHNY and CDR2 SYGAGN. The CDR3 runs to 14 residues. CDR3: CASSDVTDQDTQYF. The sequenced part of the CDR3 DNA is TGTGCCAGCAGTGATGTCACAGATCAAGAC.

At least ten counts were recorded for this clone. Mouse gene names apply. Read coverage stops 4 residues before the CDR3 terminus; the germline J gene supplies the remainder. This chain connects TRBV13-1 to TRBJ2-1; 10 positions agree with TRBD2. Trimming removed 0 bases from V and 5 bases from J; junction bases left unmatched: 2. CDR1 and CDR2 (germline): NSHNY, SYGAGN. There are 15 residues in the CDR3. The sequenced CDR3 bases are TGTGCCAGCAGTGATGACTGGGGGGGAGATGCT. Its translation: CASSDDWGGDA. The entire CDR3 reads CASSDDWGGDAEQFF.

This clone turned up a few times. The gene names here belong to mouse. The DNA read from the CDR3 is TGTGCCAGCAGTATGGAGTGGGGGGGCGCGGATGCT. The encoded protein is CASSMEWGGADA. In full, the CDR3 reads CASSMEWGGADAEQFF. J is TRBJ2-1 and V is TRBV19, with 9 nucleotides matching TRBD2. Sequencing ends 4 residues short of the CDR3 end; the germline J gene provides the rest. V lost 2 bases, J lost 5 bases, and 8 bases stayed unmatched. This CDR3 region has 16 residues. Germline V lookup: CDR1 FNHDT, CDR2 SITEND (reference sequence).

This clone was counted at least ten times. Germline and genes: mouse. Read coverage stops 4 residues before the CDR3 terminus; the germline J gene supplies the remainder. The gene calls are TRBV13-3 and TRBJ2-4; perhaps TRBD1 as D (6 bases). The germline gives CDR1 NNHDY, CDR2 SYVADS. This CDR3 has 14 residues. The CDR3 bases that were read are TGTGCCAGCAGCCCACAGGGACGAGGAAAC. This encodes CASSPQGRGN. The full CDR3 sequence reads CASSPQGRGNTLYF.

Turning to this clone: Mouse gene names and germline throughout. The CDR3 is cut off 4 residues early in the read; its end comes from the germline J gene. The chain is built from TRBV1 and TRBJ1-4; 7 bases agree with TRBD1. CDR1 is NSQYPW and CDR2 is LRSPGD in the germline V gene (reference sequence). The CDR3 has 12 residues. Partial CDR3 DNA: TGCACCTGCAGGACAGGGCCCGAA. Translating it yields CTCRTGPE. The entire CDR3 protein is CTCRTGPERLFF.

This clone was seen ten or more times. Here the gene names and germline are mouse. With the read ending 4 residues before the CDR3 end, the germline J gene is used to fill in that end. J is TRBJ1-2 and V is TRBV13-3; 10 nucleotides agree with TRBD1. The V and J ends lost 1 base and 0 bases, in that order; junction bases with no gene match: 6. The CDR3 loop spans 17 amino acids. Germline CDR1 is NNHDY and CDR2 is SYVADS. The chain's CDR3 is CASSDSGQGKTNSDYTF. CDR3 DNA, as far as it was read: TGTGCCAGCAGTGATTCGGGACAGGGGAAAACAAACTCC.

Of note for this clone: Mouse names are used for the genes. The sequence runs out 4 residues before the end of the CDR3; the remainder is reconstructed from the germline J gene. The chain carries TRBV13-3 and TRBJ2-5; 12 bases agree with TRBD2. V trimming: 5 bases; J trimming: 0 bases; junction bases outside the gene matches: 4. CDR1 and CDR2 from the germline V gene are NNHDY and SYVADS. This CDR3 contains 16 residues. The CDR3 loop is CASSDWGGKNQDTQYF. CDR3 DNA, as far as it was read: TGTGCCAGCAGCGACTGGGGGGGCAAGAACCAAGAC.

This clone was observed a few times. Any gene name here is a mouse gene name. The sequenced part of the CDR3 DNA is TGTGCCAGCAGAAAGGGACAAAACACA. It yields the protein CASRKGQNT. The full CDR3 protein is CASRKGQNTEVFF. This sequence joins TRBV19 and TRBJ1-1, with a tentative D call TRBD1 (6 bases). The read halts 4 residues ahead of the CDR3 end, with the missing end drawn from the germline J gene. Trimming left V 5 bases short and J 1 base short, with 9 bases between. The CDR3 contains 13 residues. The V gene's germline CDR1 is FNHDT and CDR2 SITEND (reference sequence).

In its sample, this clone was seen a few times. Gene names and germline refer to mouse. The sequenced part of the CDR3 DNA is TGCACCTGCAGTGCAGATTGGGGGGCCATTTAT. It codes for CTCSADWGAIY. The CDR3 in full is CTCSADWGAIYEQYF. The chain links TRBV1 to TRBJ2-7; D possibly corresponds to TRBD2 (7 bases). The sequence runs out 4 residues before the end of the CDR3; the remainder is reconstructed from the germline J gene. The CDR3 totals 15 residues. Germline lookup yields CDR1 NSQYPW and CDR2 LRSPGD (reference sequence).

This clone has more than one count but fewer than ten. Genes and germline come from the mouse. Read sequence stops 4 residues before the CDR3 end, and the germline J gene provides the missing end. Other DNA sequences of this sample code for an identical CDR3. The chain carries TRBV1 and TRBJ2-7; D is perhaps TRBD2 (5 bases). With 0 bases removed from V and 0 bases from J, the gap between germline ends came to 9 bases. CDR3 length equals 15 residues. Looked up from germline, CDR1 is NSQYPW and CDR2 is LRSPGD (reference sequence). The sequenced CDR3 bases are TGCACCTGCAGTGCAGATGCTGGGTCCTCCTAT. Protein product: CTCSADAGSSY. The whole CDR3 is CTCSADAGSSYEQYF.

Notes on this clone: The genes and germline here are from mouse. The read halts 4 residues ahead of the CDR3 end, with the missing end drawn from the germline J gene. The J gene is TRBJ2-3, the V gene TRBV14; 10 bases fit TRBD1. Unmatched junction bases numbered 3, after V lost 4 bases and J lost 1 base. CDR1 and CDR2 (germline): SGHDT, FRDEAV. The CDR3 consists of 15 residues. CDR3 loop: CASSQDRGRAETLYF. CDR3 DNA, as far as it was read: TGTGCCAGCAGTCAAGACAGGGGGCGTGCAGAA.

This clone has a handful of counts. Here the gene names and germline are mouse. Coverage ceases 4 residues before the CDR3 finishes, and the germline J gene fills in the end. Other DNA sequences from this sample encode an identical CDR3 as well. The rearrangement joins TRBV13-1 to TRBJ1-4; 10 positions agree with TRBD1. The V gene end was trimmed by 3 bases and the J gene end by 4 bases; junction bases not matched to a gene: 3. Germline assignment: CDR1 NSHNY and CDR2 SYGAGN. The CDR3 has 15 residues. CDR3 sequence reads: CASSGDRGSNERLFF. The CDR3 bases that were read are TGTGCCAGCAGTGGGGACAGGGGTAGCAACGAA. The variable domain in full, completed from reference TRBV13-1 and TRBJ1-4, reads EAAVTQSPRNKVTVTGGNVTLSCRQTNSHNYMYWYRQDTGHGLRLIHYSYGAGNLRIGDVPDGYKATRTTQEDFFLLLELASPSQTSLYFCASSGDRGSNERLFFGHGTKLSVL.